This T cell receptor (beta chain) appears in the sequencing data of a study of molecular identifiers for immune sequencing clone quantification. About the research overall: RNA from 20,000 or 100,000 naive CD8 cells was split five ways in replicates, with four sequenced. Overall study results and limits: The share of molecules held by clones above 20 RNA copies was over 98% in effector cells and under 1% in naive cells.

Germline lookup yields CDR1 LNHDA and CDR2 SQIVND (reference sequence). The V end lost 5 bases, the J end lost 2 bases, and 17 bases lay between the germline ends. The CDR3 is made up of 16 amino acids. In its sample, this clonotype was seen many times. Its antigen is undetermined. Naive CD8 T cells were sorted, and the gate applied was CD8+CD4-CCR7+CD45RA+. Each CDR3 protein gets one entry after TCRdb re-called the PCR reads with MiXCR. The repertoire has some 650,000 distinct CDR3 sequences, about 20% of them found once; the top ten carry 0.7% to 1%. The sample was naive CD8+ T cells from blood, with Jurkat cell RNA spiked in. Stated subset: FACS-sorted CD8+CD4-CCR7+CD45RA+ naive T cells. This sequence originates from a human donor in good health. Some libraries in this study had Jurkat cell RNA spiked in. The rearrangement joins TRBV19 to TRBJ2-3, with a tentative D call TRBD1 (5 bases). For the CDR3, the DNA is TGTGCCAGTAGTGCGACAGAACTACCTCCCACAGATACGCAGTATTTT. This gives the protein CASSATELPPTDTQYF.